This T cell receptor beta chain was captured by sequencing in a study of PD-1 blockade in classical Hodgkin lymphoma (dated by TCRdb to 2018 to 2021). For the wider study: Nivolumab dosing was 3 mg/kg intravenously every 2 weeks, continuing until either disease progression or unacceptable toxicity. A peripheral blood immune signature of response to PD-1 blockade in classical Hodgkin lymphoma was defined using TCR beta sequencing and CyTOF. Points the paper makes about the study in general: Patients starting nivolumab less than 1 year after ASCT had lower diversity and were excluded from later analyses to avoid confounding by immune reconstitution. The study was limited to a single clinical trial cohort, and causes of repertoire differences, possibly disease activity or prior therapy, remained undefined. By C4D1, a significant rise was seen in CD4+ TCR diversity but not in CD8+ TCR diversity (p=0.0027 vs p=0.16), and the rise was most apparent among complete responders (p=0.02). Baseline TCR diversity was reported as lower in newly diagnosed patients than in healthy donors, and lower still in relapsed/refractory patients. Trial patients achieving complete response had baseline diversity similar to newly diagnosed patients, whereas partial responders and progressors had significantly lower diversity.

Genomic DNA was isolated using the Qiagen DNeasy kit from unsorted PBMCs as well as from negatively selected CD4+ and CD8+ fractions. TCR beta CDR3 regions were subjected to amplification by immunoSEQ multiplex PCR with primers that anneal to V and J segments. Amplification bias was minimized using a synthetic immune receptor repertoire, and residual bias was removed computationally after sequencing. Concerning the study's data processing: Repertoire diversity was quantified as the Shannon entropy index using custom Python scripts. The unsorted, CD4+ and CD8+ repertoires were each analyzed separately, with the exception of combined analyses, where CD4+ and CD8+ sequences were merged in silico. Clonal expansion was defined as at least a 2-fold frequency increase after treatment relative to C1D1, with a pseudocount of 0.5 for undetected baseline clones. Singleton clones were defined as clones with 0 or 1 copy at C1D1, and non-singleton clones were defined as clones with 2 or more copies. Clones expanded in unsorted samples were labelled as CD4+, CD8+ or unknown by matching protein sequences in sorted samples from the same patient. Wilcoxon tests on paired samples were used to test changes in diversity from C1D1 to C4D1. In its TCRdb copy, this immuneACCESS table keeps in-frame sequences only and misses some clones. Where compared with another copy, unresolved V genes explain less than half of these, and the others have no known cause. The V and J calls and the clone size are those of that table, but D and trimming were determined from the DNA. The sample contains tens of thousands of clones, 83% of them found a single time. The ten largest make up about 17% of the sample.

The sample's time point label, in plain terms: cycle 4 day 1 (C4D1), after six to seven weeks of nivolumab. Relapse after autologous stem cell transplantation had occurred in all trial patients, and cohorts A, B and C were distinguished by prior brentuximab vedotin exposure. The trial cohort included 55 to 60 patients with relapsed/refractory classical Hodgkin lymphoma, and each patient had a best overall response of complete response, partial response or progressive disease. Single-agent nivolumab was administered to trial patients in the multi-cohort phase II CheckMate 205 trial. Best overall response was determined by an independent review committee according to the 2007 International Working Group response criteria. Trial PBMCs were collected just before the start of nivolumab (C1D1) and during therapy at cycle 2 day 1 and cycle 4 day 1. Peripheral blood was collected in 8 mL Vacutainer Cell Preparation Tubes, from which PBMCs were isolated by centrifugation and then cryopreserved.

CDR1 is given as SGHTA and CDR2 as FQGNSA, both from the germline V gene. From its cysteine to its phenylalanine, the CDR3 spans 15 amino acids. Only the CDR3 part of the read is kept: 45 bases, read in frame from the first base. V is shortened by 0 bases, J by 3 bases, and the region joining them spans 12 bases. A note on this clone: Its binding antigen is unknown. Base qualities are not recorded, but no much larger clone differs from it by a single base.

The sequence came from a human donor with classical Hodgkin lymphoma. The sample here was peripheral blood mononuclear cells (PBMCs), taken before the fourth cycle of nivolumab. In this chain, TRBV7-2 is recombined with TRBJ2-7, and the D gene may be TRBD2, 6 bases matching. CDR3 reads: CASSLAPGSLYEQYF. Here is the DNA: TGTGCCAGCAGCTTAGCCCCCGGGAGTCTCTACGAGCAGTACTTC.